What follows are 21 T cell receptor beta chains derived from one specimen sequenced in a study of beta chain features in type 1 diabetes. The study's findings and limits: There was a moderate but significant shortening of TCRB CDR3s in all four CD4+ subsets of Type 1 diabetes patients.

Every bit of the isolated RNA underwent reverse transcription, so sequencing read expressed TCRB transcripts. The data were produced by immunoSEQ multiplex PCR, yet TCRdb's version contains in-frame clones alone and is incomplete. The data show over 55,000 clones, roughly 52% seen once. These receptors' targets are unknown. The sequenced sample consisted of Tregs from blood. The receptor source for this set is a woman aged 35 to 49 with type 1 diabetes.

The chain is built from TRBV29-1 and TRBJ1-3; possibly TRBD1 for D (5 bases). This CDR3 contains 13 residues. In germline, CDR1 is SQVTM, CDR2 ANQGSEA. V shed 4 bases and J shed 2 bases, with 9 bases lying between them. CDR3 in amino acids: CSVVPGPGNTIYF. CDR3 DNA: TGCAGCGTTGTGCCAGGGCCTGGAAACACCATATATTTT.

J is TRBJ2-7 and V is TRBV5-1, with 8 bases lining up with TRBD2. The CDR3 runs to 17 residues. The germline gives CDR1 SGHRS, CDR2 YFSETQ. Trimming at V came to 0 bases and at J to 3 bases, leaving 11 bases not matched to a gene. The DNA of the CDR3 is TGCGCCAGCAGCTTGGAGCCGAGTAGCGGGACCCTCTACGAGCAGTACTTC. Translation gives CASSLEPSSGTLYEQYF.

The V gene is TRBV5-1, the J gene TRBJ2-7; TRBD1 aligns across 10 bases. V was clipped by 10 bases and J by 4 bases; unmatched bases: 5. The CDR3 totals 12 residues. Germline V gene data show CDR1 as SGHRS and CDR2 as YFSETQ. This CDR3 is CASRDRGYEQYF. In nucleotides, the CDR3 is TGCGCCTCCCGGGACAGGGGATACGAGCAGTACTTC.

The chain carries TRBV28 and TRBJ1-6; weak D call: TRBD1 (6 bases). The CDR3 has 16 amino acids. Trimming pared 5 bases from V and 5 bases from J, leaving 16 bases between. In germline, CDR1 is MDHEN, CDR2 SYDVKM. The CDR3 sequence: CASSIDRRPNNSPLHF. CDR3 coding DNA: TGTGCCAGCAGTATCGACAGGCGACCGAATAATTCACCCCTCCACTTT.

The CDR3 loop is CASTNSPRYGYTF. As DNA, the CDR3 is TGTGCCAGCACCAACAGCCCACGTTATGGCTACACCTTC. The rearrangement uses TRBV27 and TRBJ1-2; no firm D call. The V gene's germline CDR1 is MNHEY and CDR2 SMNVEV (reference sequence). Trimming left V 7 bases short and J 5 bases short, with 14 bases between. The CDR3 contains 13 residues.

In its sample, this clone was seen a few times. The chain uses TRBV6-5 and TRBJ1-6, with 9 nucleotides matching TRBD1. V shed 2 bases, J shed 5 bases, and the junction held 4 bases outside the gene matches. The length of the CDR3 is 16 residues. CDR1 and CDR2 (germline): MNHEY, SVGAGI. CDR3 in amino acids: CASSYMGTGNNSPLHF. CDR3 coding DNA: TGTGCCAGCAGTTACATGGGGACAGGGAATAATTCACCCCTCCACTTT.

The chain has TRBV6-6 and TRBJ2-1, with 7 bases aligning to TRBD2. CDR3 length: 12 amino acids. Germline CDR1 is MNHNY and CDR2 is SVGAGI (reference sequence). Losses at the gene ends were 4 bases for V and 6 bases for J; bases not matched to a gene: 0. Written as DNA, the CDR3 is TGTGCCAGCAGTTCGGGGGGCAATGAGCAGTTCTTC. Protein product: CASSSGGNEQFF.

This clone has more than one count but fewer than ten. The CDR3 DNA reads as TGTGCCAGCACCGACAGGGGGAAAGGCTACACCTTC. Translated, it gives CASTDRGKGYTF. The chain employs TRBV6-5 and TRBJ1-2, with 9 bases aligning to TRBD1. With 7 bases clipped from V and 8 bases from J, the junction kept 5 bases outside the gene matches. The germline V gene encodes CDR1 MNHEY and CDR2 SVGAGI. The CDR3 sequence is 12 residues long.

The chain recombines TRBV29-1 with TRBJ1-2, with 8 bases identical to TRBD1. The CDR3 extends over 13 amino acids. Germline V gene sequence: CDR1 SQVTM, CDR2 ANQGSEA. J lost 8 bases, V lost 6 bases, and 11 bases had no gene match. The CDR3 DNA follows: TGCAGCGTCTCAGGACAGGGTGGGGCGGGCTACACCTTC. This sequence encodes CSVSGQGGAGYTF.

The gene calls are TRBV5-8 and TRBJ1-5; 7 bases are a match to TRBD1. V lost 3 bases, J lost 9 bases, and 12 bases stayed unmatched. The CDR3 spans 15 residues. Germline V gene lookup returns CDR1 SGHTS and CDR2 YDEGEE. Written as DNA, the CDR3 is TGTGCCAGCAGCTCGAGGGGACAGCGCCCGGGGCCCCAGCATTTT. The encoded protein is CASSSRGQRPGPQHF.

The CDR3 reads CASSLFRAGNEQYF. The CDR3 coding sequence is TGTGCCAGCAGCTTATTCCGGGCCGGGAACGAGCAGTACTTC. The genes are TRBV7-2 and TRBJ2-7, with D perhaps matching TRBD2 (5 bases). This CDR3 contains 14 residues. Germline V gives CDR1 SGHTA, CDR2 FQGNSA. V was cut by 2 bases and J by 5 bases, with 13 bases left in between.

There are a few counts of this clone. This chain links TRBV2 with TRBJ2-5; D is undetermined. CDR3 length: 11 residues. Trimming shortened V by 6 bases and J by 5 bases, and 7 bases separated the two germline ends. Germline V lookup: CDR1 SNHLY, CDR2 FYNNEI. The CDR3: CASRRWETQYF. CDR3 in DNA: TGTGCCAGCAGGAGGTGGGAGACCCAGTACTTC.

V usage is TRBV7-9 and J usage is TRBJ1-1; tentatively, D is TRBD1 (6 bases). The length of the CDR3 is 12 residues. The V and J ends lost 7 bases and 4 bases respectively, with 10 bases between them. Germline-derived CDR1 and CDR2 are SEHNR and FQNEAQ (reference sequence). CDR3 DNA: TGTGCCAGCAATGGACAGTCCACTGAAGCTTTCTTT. It translates to CASNGQSTEAFF.

For this clone: Other DNA sequences in the same sample also yield this CDR3. J is TRBJ1-1 and V is TRBV18; 9 bases agree with TRBD1. Germline V gene lookup returns CDR1 KGHSH and CDR2 LQKENI. The trim removed 2 bases at V and 4 bases at J, leaving 2 bases unmatched. The CDR3 runs to 14 residues. CDR3 DNA sequence: TGTGCCAGCTCACCAGAGACAGGGGGCACTGAAGCTTTCTTT. Its translation is CASSPETGGTEAFF.

The J gene is TRBJ2-5, the V gene TRBV7-3, with D hard to call. V shed 5 bases and J shed 5 bases, with 12 bases lying between them. In germline, CDR1 is SGHTA, CDR2 FQGTGA. The CDR3 is 13 residues long. CDR3: CASSRRYAETQYF. CDR3 sequence (DNA): TGTGCCAGCAGCCGTAGATACGCGGAGACCCAGTACTTC.

The chain combines TRBV5-4 with TRBJ2-5, with 8 bases matching TRBD2. J gave up 4 bases and V 1 base, and 3 bases lay outside the gene matches. The CDR3 contains 14 residues. The germline CDR1 and CDR2 sequences are SGHNT and YYREEE (reference sequence). The CDR3 is CASSLSGRGETQYF. The CDR3 region has the DNA TGTGCCAGCAGCTTGAGCGGGAGAGGAGAGACCCAGTACTTC.

The chain recombines TRBV18 with TRBJ1-1; a possible D gene is TRBD1 (5 bases). CDR1 is KGHSH, CDR2 LQKENI, per germline. Trimming pared 5 bases from V and 0 bases from J, leaving 10 bases between. This CDR3 spans 14 amino acids. DNA of the CDR3: TGTGCCAGCTCATCGGGACTGTTGAACACTGAAGCTTTCTTT. Protein: CASSSGLLNTEAFF.

The V and J genes are TRBV4-1 and TRBJ1-5, with a tentative D call TRBD1 (5 bases). The length of the CDR3 is 14 residues. CDR1 and CDR2 (germline): MGHRA, YSYEKL. The V gene lost 5 bases and the J gene lost 7 bases, with 15 bases spanning the gap. The CDR3 loop reads CASSSGAEIQPQHF. The CDR3, as DNA: TGCGCCAGCAGCTCTGGGGCAGAGATACAGCCCCAGCATTTT.

The chain is built from TRBV7-6 and TRBJ1-5; D not resolved. The V gene's germline CDR1 is SGHVS and CDR2 FNYEAQ. The CDR3 length is 12 residues. The ends were cut back, 3 bases at V and 3 bases at J, with 3 bases in the middle. DNA of the CDR3: TGTGCCAGCAGCTTGGCCAATCAGCCCCAGCATTTT. It specifies CASSLANQPQHF.

The chain employs TRBV6-5 and TRBJ2-2, with 7 nucleotides matching TRBD1. The germline gives CDR1 MNHEY, CDR2 SVGAGI. J was trimmed by 3 bases and V by 6 bases; bases with no gene match: 7. The CDR3 runs 15 residues. CDR3 sequence reads: CASRDTGVYTGELFF. The CDR3 DNA reads as TGTGCCAGCAGAGATACAGGGGTATACACCGGGGAGCTGTTTTTT.

Of note for this clone: A read error may produce the germline difference seen at one junction end. V gene TRBV6-6 combines with J gene TRBJ2-1, with 7 nucleotides matching TRBD1. Germline CDR1 MNHNY, CDR2 SVGAGI (reference sequence). The CDR3 contains 11 residues. The CDR3 coding sequence is TGTGCCAGCAGCCCTGGACAGGACAGGCTCTTC. This codes for CASSPGQDRLF.